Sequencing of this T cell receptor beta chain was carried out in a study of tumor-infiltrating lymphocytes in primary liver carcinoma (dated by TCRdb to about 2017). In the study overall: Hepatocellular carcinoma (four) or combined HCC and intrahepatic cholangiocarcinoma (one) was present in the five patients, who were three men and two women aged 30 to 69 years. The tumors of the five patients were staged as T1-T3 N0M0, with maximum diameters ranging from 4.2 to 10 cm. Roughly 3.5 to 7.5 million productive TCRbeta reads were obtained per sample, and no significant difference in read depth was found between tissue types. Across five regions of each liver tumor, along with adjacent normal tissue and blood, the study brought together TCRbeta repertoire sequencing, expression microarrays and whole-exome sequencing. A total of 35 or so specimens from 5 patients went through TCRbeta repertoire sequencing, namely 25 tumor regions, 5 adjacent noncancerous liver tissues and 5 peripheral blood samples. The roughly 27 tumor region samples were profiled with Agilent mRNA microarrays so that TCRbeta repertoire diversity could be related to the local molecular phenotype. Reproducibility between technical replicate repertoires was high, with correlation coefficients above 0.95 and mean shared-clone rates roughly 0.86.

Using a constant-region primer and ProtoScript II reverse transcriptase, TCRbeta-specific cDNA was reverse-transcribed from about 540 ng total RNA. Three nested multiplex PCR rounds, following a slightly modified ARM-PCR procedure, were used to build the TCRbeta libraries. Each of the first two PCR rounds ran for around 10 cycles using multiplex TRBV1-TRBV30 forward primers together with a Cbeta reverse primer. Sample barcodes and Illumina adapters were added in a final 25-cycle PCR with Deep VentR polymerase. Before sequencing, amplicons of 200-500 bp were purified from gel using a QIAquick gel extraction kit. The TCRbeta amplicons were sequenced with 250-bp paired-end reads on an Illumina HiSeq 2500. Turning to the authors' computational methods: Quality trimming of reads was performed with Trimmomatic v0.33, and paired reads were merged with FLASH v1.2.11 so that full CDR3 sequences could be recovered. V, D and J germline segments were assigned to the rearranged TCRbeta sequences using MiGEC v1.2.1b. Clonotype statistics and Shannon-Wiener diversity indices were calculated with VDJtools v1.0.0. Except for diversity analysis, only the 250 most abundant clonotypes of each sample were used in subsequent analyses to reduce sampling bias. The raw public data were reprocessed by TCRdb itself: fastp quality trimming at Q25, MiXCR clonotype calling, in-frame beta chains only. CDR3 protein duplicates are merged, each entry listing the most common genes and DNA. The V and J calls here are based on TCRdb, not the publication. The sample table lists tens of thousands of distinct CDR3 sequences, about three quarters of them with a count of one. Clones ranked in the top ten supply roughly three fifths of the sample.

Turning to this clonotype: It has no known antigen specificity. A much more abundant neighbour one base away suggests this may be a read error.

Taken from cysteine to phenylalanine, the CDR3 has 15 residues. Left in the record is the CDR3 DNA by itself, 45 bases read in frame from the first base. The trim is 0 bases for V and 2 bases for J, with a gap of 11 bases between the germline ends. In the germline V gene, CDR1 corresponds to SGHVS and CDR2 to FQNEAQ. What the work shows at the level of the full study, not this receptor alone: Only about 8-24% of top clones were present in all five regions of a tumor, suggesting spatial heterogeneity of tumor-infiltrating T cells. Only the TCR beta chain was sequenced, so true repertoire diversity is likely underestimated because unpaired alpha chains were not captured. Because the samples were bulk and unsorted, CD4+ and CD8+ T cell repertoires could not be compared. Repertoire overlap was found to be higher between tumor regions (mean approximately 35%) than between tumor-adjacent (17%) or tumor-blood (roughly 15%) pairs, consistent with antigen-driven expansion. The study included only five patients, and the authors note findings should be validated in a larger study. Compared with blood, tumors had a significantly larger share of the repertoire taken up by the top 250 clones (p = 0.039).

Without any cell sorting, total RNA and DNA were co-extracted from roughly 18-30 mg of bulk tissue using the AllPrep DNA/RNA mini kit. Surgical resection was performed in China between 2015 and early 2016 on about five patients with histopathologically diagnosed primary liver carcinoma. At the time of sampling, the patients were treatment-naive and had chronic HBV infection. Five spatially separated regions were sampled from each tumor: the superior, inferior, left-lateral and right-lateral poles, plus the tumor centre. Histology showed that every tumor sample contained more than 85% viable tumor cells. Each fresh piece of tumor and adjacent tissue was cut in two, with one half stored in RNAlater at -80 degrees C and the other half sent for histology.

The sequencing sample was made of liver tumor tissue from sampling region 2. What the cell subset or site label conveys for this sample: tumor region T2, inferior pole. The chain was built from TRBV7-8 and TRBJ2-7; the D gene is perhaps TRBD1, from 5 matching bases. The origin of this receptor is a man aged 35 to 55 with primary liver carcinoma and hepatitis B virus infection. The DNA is TGTGCCAGCAGCTTAGCGCAGGGCCGGGCCTACGAGCAGTACTTC. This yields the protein CASSLAQGRAYEQYF.